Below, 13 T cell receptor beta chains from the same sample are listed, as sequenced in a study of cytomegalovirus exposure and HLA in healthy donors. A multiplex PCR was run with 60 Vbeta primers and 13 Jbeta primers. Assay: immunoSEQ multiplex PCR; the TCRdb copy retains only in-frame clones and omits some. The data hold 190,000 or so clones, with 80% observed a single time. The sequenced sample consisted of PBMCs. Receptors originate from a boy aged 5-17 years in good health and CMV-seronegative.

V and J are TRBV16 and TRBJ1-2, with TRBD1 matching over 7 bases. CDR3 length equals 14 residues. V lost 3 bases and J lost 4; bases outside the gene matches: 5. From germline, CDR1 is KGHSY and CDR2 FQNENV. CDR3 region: CASSHPDRLYGYTF. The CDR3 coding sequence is TGTGCCAGCAGCCACCCGGACAGGCTCTATGGCTACACCTTC. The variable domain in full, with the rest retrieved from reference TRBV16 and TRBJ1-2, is GEEVAQTPKHLVRGEGQKAKLYCAPIKGHSYVFWYQQVLKNEFKFLISFQNENVFDETGMPKERFSAKCLPNSPCSLEIQATKLEDSAVYFCASSHPDRLYGYTFGSGTRLTVV.

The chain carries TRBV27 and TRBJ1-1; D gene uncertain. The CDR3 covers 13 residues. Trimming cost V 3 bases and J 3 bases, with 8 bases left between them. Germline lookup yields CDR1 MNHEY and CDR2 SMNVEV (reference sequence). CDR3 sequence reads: CASSFSSDTEAFF. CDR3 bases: TGTGCCAGCAGTTTCTCCAGCGACACTGAAGCTTTCTTT.

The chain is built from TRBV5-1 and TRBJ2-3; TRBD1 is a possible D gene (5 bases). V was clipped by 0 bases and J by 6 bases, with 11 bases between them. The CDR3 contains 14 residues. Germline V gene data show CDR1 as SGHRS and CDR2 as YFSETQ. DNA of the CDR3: TGCGCCAGCAGCTTGGGCAGGGAAGGTGATACGCAGTATTTT. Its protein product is CASSLGREGDTQYF.

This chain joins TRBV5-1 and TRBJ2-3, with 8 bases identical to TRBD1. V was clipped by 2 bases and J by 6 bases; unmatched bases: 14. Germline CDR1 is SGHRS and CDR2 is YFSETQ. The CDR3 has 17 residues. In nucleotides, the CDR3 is TGCGCCAGCAGCTTCTACTCGGACAGGGCCCGCGGGGATACGCAGTATTTT. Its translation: CASSFYSDRARGDTQYF. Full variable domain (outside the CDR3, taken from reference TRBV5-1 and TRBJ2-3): KAGVTQTPRYLIKTRGQQVTLSCSPISGHRSVSWYQQTPGQGLQFLFEYFSETQRNKGNFPGRFSGRQFSNSRSEMNVSTLELGDSALYLCASSFYSDRARGDTQYFGPGTRLTVL.

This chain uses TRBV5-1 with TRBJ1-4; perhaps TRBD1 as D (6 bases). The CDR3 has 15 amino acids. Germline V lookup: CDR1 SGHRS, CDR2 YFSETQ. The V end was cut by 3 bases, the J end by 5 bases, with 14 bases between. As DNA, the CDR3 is TGCGCCAGCAGCTCCGAGGACAGTACCAATGAAAAACTGTTTTTT. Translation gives CASSSEDSTNEKLFF.

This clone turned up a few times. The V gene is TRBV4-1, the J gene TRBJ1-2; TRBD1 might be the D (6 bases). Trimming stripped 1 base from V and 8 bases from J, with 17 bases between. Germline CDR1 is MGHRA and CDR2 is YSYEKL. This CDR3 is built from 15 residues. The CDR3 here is CASSQVQYYRDGYTF. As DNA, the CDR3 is TGCGCCAGCAGCCAAGTACAATATTACAGGGACGGCTACACCTTC.

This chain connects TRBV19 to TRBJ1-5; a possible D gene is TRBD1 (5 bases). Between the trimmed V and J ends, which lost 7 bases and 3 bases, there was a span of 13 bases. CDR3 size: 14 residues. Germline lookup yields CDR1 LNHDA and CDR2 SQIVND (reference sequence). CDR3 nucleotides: TGTGCCAGTAACGGGGGGGAAAACAATCAGCCCCAGCATTTT. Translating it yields CASNGGENNQPQHF. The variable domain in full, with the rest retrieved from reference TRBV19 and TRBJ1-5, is DGGITQSPKYLFRKEGQNVTLSCEQNLNHDAMYWYRQDPGQGLRLIYYSQIVNDFQKGDIAEGYSVSREKKESFPLTVTSAQKNPTAFYLCASNGGENNQPQHFGDGTRLSIL.

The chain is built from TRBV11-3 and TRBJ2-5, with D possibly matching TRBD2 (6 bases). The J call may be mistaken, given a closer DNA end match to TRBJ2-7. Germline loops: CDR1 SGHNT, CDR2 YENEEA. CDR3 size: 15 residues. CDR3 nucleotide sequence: TGTGCCAGCAGCTTAGATGGGGGGTACTCCTACGAGCAGTACTTC. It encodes CASSLDGGYSYEQYF.

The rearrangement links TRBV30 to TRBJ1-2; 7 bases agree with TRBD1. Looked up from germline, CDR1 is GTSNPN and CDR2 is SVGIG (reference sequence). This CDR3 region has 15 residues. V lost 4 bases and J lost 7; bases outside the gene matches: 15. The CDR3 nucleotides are TGTGCCTGGAACCTCCCCAGGGGGTTAGGGGCTGGCTACACCTTC. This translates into CAWNLPRGLGAGYTF.

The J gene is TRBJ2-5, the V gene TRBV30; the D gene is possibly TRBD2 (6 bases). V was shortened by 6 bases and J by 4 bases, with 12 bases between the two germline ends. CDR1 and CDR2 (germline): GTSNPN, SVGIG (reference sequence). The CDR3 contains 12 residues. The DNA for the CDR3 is TGTGCCTGTTCCCGGGGAGGAGAGACCCAGTACTTC. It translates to CACSRGGETQYF.

The CDR3 sequence is CASNMGQEVSEQYF. CDR3 DNA: TGTGCCAGTAATATGGGACAGGAGGTGAGCGAGCAGTACTTC. The chain uses TRBV19 and TRBJ2-7; 8 bases map to TRBD1. V trimming: 7 bases; J trimming: 6 bases; junction bases outside the gene matches: 11. CDR1 and CDR2 from the germline V gene are LNHDA and SQIVND (reference sequence). The CDR3 runs 14 residues. Combining the CDR3 with reference TRBV19 and TRBJ2-7 gives the whole variable domain DGGITQSPKYLFRKEGQNVTLSCEQNLNHDAMYWYRQDPGQGLRLIYYSQIVNDFQKGDIAEGYSVSREKKESFPLTVTSAQKNPTAFYLCASNMGQEVSEQYFGPGTRLTVT.

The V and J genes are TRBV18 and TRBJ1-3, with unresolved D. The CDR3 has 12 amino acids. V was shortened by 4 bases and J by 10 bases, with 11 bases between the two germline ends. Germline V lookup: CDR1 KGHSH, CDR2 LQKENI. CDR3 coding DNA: TGTGCCAGCTCACAGTCAGATCAAACCATATATTTT. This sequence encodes CASSQSDQTIYF.

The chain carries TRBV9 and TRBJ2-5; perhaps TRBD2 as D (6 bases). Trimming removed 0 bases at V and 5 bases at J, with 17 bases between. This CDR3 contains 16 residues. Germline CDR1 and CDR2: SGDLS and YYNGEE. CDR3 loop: CASSVGDGSVPETQYF. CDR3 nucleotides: TGTGCCAGCAGCGTAGGTGACGGGAGTGTCCCCGAGACCCAGTACTTC.